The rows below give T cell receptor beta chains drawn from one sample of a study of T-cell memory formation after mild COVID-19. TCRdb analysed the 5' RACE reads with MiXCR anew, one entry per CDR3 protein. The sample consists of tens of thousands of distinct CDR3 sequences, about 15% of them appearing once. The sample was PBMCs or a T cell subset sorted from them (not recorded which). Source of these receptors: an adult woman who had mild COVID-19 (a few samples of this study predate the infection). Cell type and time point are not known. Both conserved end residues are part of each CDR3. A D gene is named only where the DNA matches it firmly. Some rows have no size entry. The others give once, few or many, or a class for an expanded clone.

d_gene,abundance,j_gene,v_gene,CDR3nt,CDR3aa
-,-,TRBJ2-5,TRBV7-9,TGTGCCAGCAGCTTAGATTTGGAGACCCAGTACTTC,CASSLDLETQYF
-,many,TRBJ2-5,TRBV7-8,TGTGCCAGCAGCTTCCACGGGTCCGAAGAGACCCAGTACTTC,CASSFHGSEETQYF
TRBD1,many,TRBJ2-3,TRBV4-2,TGTGCCAGCAGCCAAAAGCTACAGGGGGACGCAGATACGCAGTATTTT,CASSQKLQGDADTQYF
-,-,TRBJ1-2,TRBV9,TGTGCCAGCAGCGTAGGCGGGACGAGAAGGGTGGGTGGCTACACCTTC,CASSVGGTRRVGGYTF
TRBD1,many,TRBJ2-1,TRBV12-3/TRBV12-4,TGTGCCAGCAGTTCAGGGTGGCAGGGGGCTGGGGAGCAGTTCTTC,CASSSGWQGAGEQFF
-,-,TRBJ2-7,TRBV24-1,TGTGCCACCAGTGAGAGGGGTCTGCCGGATGAGCAGTACTTC,CATSERGLPDEQYF
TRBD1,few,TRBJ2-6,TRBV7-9,TGTGCCAGCAGCTCCGGGACAGGGGGCTTACCTGGGGCCAACGTCCTGACTTTC,CASSSGTGGLPGANVLTF
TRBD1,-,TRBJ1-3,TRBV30,TGTGCCTGGGGACAGGGGGCTGGCACGGACACCATATATTTT,CAWGQGAGTDTIYF
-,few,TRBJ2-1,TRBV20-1,TGCAGTGCTAGACATAGCTCCTACAATGAGCAGTTCTTC,CSARHSSYNEQFF
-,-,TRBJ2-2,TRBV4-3,TGCGCCAGCAGCCAAGTCAAGGGGGAGCTGTTTTTT,CASSQVKGELFF
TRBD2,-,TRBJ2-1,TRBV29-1,TGCAGCGTTGATCTTGGGACTAGCGGGAGGTGGAATGAGCAGTTCTTC,CSVDLGTSGRWNEQFF
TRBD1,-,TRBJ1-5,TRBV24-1,TGTGCCACCAGTGACCAGGGGGGGGAGAATCAGCCCCAGCATTTT,CATSDQGGENQPQHF
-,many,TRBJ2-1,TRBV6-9,TGTGCCAGCAGTTTAGAGGGGAGCTCCTACAATGAGCAGTTCTTC,CASSLEGSSYNEQFF
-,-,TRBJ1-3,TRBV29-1,TGCAGCGTTGCAGGGTCTGGAAACACCATATATTTT,CSVAGSGNTIYF
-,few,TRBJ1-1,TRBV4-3,TGCGCCAGCAGCCAAGGGAGCAGGGACACTGAAGCTTTCTTT,CASSQGSRDTEAFF
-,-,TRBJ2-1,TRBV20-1,TGCAGTGCCAACAGGGTTCAGAATGAGCAGTTCTTC,CSANRVQNEQFF
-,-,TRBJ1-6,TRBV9,TGTGCCAGCAGCCCAGAGAATTCACCCCTCCACTTT,CASSPENSPLHF
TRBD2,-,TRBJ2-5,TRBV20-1,TGCAGTGCTAGAGACGGGACTAGCTATCTCCGGGGGCAAGAGACCCAGTACTTC,CSARDGTSYLRGQETQYF
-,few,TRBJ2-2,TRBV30,TGTGCCTGGAGTACCCAGGGACAAACCGGGGAGCTGTTTTTT,CAWSTQGQTGELFF
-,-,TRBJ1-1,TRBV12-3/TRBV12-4,TGTGCCAGCAGTCCCGACGGCGTCGTAGGCACTGAAGCTTTCTTT,CASSPDGVVGTEAFF
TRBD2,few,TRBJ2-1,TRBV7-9,TGTGCCAGCAGCTCCCTTACTAGCGGGGCCCACAATGAGCAGTTCTTC,CASSSLTSGAHNEQFF
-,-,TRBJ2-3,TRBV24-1,TGTGCCACCAGTGATTTGTACGGGGACACAGATACGCAGTATTTT,CATSDLYGDTDTQYF
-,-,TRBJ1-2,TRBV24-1,TGTGCCACCAGTGATGGAGACCTTGGGTATGGCTACACCTTC,CATSDGDLGYGYTF
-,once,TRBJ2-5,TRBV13,TGTGCCAGCAGCTTAGGCAGGTCAGAGACCCAGTACTTC,CASSLGRSETQYF
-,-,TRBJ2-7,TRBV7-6,TGTGCCAGCAGCTTAGGTGGGAGTTCGGGGGAGCAGTACTTC,CASSLGGSSGEQYF
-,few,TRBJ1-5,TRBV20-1,TGCAGTGCTAGAGATGCCCAGGCGGAGTGGAACAATCAGCCCCAGCATTTT,CSARDAQAEWNNQPQHF
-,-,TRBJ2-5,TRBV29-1,TGCAGCGTTGAAGGGCAGGGGGAGGTGGAGACCCAGTACTTC,CSVEGQGEVETQYF
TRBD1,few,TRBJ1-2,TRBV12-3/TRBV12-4,TGTGCCAGCAGCCAGGGGACAGTGAATGGCTACACCTTC,CASSQGTVNGYTF
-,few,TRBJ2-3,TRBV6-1,TGTGCCAGCAGTGAAATCGACTCATCCACAGATACGCAGTATTTT,CASSEIDSSTDTQYF
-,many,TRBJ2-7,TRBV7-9,TGTGCCAGCAGCTCCCGGGACTCGGGCGAGCAGTACTTC,CASSSRDSGEQYF
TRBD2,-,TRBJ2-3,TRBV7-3,TGTGCCAGCAGCAGACTAGCGGGAGGGGCAGATACGCAGTATTTT,CASSRLAGGADTQYF
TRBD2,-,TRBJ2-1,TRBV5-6,TGTGCCAGCATTAGAACCGGGACTAGCGGGAGAGGGGATGAGCAGTTCTTC,CASIRTGTSGRGDEQFF
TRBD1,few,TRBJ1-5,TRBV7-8,TGTGCCAGCAGCTTAGCGGTTGATGGGGACAGGCCCCACGACGATCAGCCCCAGCATTTT,CASSLAVDGDRPHDDQPQHF
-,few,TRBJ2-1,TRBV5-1,TGCGCCAGCAGCTTGGCCTACGGCTTGGGGGATGAGCAGTTCTTC,CASSLAYGLGDEQFF
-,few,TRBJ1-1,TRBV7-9,TGTGCCAGCAGATCTCAAGGTTCGGGCGCTTTCTTT,CASRSQGSGAFF
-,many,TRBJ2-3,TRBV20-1,TGCAGTGCTACCCCGACCGCTAGCGGCACAGATACGCAGTATTTT,CSATPTASGTDTQYF
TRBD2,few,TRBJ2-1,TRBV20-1,TGCAGTGCCCTCCTAGCGGGAGATGAGCAGTTCTTC,CSALLAGDEQFF
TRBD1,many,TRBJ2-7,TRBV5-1,TGCGCCAGCAGCTCGGACAGGAGCTCCTACGAGCAGTACTTC,CASSSDRSSYEQYF
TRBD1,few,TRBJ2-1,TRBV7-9,TGTGCCAGCAGCACCCGACAGGGGGGGACGGATGAGCAGTTCTTC,CASSTRQGGTDEQFF
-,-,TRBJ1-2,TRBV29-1,TGCAGCGTCGGGACGGACTATGGCTACACCTTC,CSVGTDYGYTF
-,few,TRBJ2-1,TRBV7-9,TGTGCCAGCAGGCCGACGGGCCACTTCAATGAGCAGTTCTTC,CASRPTGHFNEQFF
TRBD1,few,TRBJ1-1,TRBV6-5,TGTGCCAGCAGTTACTACAGGGGGAACACTGAAGCTTTCTTT,CASSYYRGNTEAFF
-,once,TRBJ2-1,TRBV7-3,TGTGCCAGCAGCATGGACGGGGAGGTGGACAATGAGCAGTTCTTC,CASSMDGEVDNEQFF
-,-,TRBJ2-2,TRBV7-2,TGTGCCAGCAGCTCCGCAAACACCGGGGAGCTGTTTTTT,CASSSANTGELFF